This is a list of T cell receptor beta chains from one sample in a study of T cell responses to AZD1222 COVID-19 vaccine. Clones were sequenced by immunoSEQ multiplex PCR, and TCRdb holds only the in-frame ones, with some missing. The sample has over 70,000 clones, around nine tenths seen once. The sequenced sample was peripheral blood, obtained 28 days after the second AZD1222 dose. Receptor source: an adult who received the AZD1222 COVID-19 vaccine. Both conserved end residues are part of each CDR3. Each record gives: V gene, clone size, J gene, D gene, CDR3 protein, CDR3 DNA. D genes are given only for firm matches. Size tells how often a clone was seen (once, few, many) or the class of an expanded clone, and some rows leave it out.

TRBV3-1/TRBV3-2	.	TRBJ1-1	.	CASSQVRGLGAFF	TGTGCCAGCAGCCAAGTTCGGGGATTGGGAGCTTTCTTT
TRBV2	.	TRBJ1-6	.	CASSESYNSPLHF	TGTGCCAGCAGTGAAAGTTATAATTCACCCCTCCACTTT
TRBV12-3/TRBV12-4	.	TRBJ1-3	.	CASSFPGNTIYF	TGTGCCAGCAGTTTTCCTGGAAACACCATATATTTT
TRBV2	.	TRBJ1-6	TRBD1	CATTGQDIYNSPLHF	TGTGCCACCACGGGACAGGATATCTATAATTCACCCCTCCACTTT
TRBV9	once	TRBJ2-3	TRBD1	CASSAQGAYSTDTQYF	TGTGCCAGCAGCGCACAGGGGGCGTATAGCACAGATACGCAGTATTTT
TRBV5-1	.	TRBJ2-2	.	CASSLGKAGELFF	TGCGCCAGCAGCTTGGGAAAGGCCGGGGAGCTGTTTTTT
TRBV27	once	TRBJ1-2	.	CATRPLGGQTNYGYTF	TGTGCCACCCGACCGCTGGGAGGACAGACGAACTATGGCTACACCTTC
TRBV10-3	.	TRBJ2-5	.	CAISEGHSPPETQYF	TGTGCCATCAGTGAAGGTCACTCGCCTCCAGAGACCCAGTACTTC
TRBV27	.	TRBJ1-1	.	CASSLSIPKGTFIVELGDTEAFF	TGTGCCAGCAGTTTATCAATCCCTAAGGGGACGTTTATAGTTGAGTTGGGGGACACTGAAGCTTTCTTT
TRBV2	.	TRBJ2-1	.	CASSWTDLTYNEQFF	TGTGCCAGCAGTTGGACAGACCTTACCTACAATGAGCAGTTCTTC
TRBV7-2	once	TRBJ1-5	.	CASSPLVTPYQPQHF	TGTGCCAGCAGCCCCTTGGTGACACCATATCAGCCCCAGCATTTT
TRBV2	few	TRBJ2-1	TRBD1	CASTVRTGTAFF	TGTGCCAGCACCGTCCGGACAGGGACTGCGTTCTTC
TRBV5-6	once	TRBJ2-1	.	CASSLVWGDNEQFF	TGTGCCAGCAGCTTGGTGTGGGGCGACAATGAGCAGTTCTTC
TRBV5-1	.	TRBJ1-4	.	CASNLEGTTNEKLFF	TGCGCCAGCAACTTGGAGGGGACAACTAATGAAAAACTGTTTTTT
TRBV28	.	TRBJ2-5	.	CASSLMGGTQYF	TGTGCCAGCAGTTTGATGGGGGGGACCCAGTACTTC